This TCR beta chain was recorded in a study of OX40 agonist ivuxolimab in advanced cancers. Background for the entire study: The costimulatory receptor OX40 (CD134) was targeted by ivuxolimab, a fully human IgG2 agonistic monoclonal antibody. The monotherapy dose-escalation portion (N = 52 patients) of the phase I ivuxolimab trial is reported in the paper. Peripheral TCRbeta sequencing was intended to test whether TCR sequence diversity was altered and clonal T-cell expansion was caused by ivuxolimab. The dose-escalation cohort was roughly 87% male with a mean age of about 60 years, ranging from roughly 20 to 85. Intravenous ivuxolimab was administered to patients every 2 weeks at six dose levels: 0.01, 0.1, 0.3, 1.5, 3 and 10 mg/kg. Three dose-escalation patients achieved partial responses, one with hepatocellular carcinoma and two with cutaneous melanoma. Of the approximately 50 dose-escalation patients, hepatocellular carcinoma was present in around 19, melanoma in roughly 15, renal cell carcinoma in 9 and head and neck cancer in 9. Prior anti-PD-1, anti-PD-L1 or anti-CTLA-4 therapy was permitted, and checkpoint inhibitors had been received by 40% to 50% of dose-escalation patients. Overall results and qualifications from the work: Antigen specificity was not determined for the clonally expanded peripheral T cells. At doses from 0.1 to 3.0 mg/kg, clonal expansion was seen in both CD4+ and CD8+ blood T cells between baseline and week 6. In the 0.1-3.0 mg/kg groups, partial responders were among the patients with the lowest normalized peripheral clonal expansion, particularly in CD8+ T cells. After ivuxolimab, more expanded clones were found on average in CD8+ T cells than in CD4+ T cells. Low levels of normalized T-cell clonal expansion were also shown by some nonresponding patients.

To sequence the TCRbeta CDR3 region, genomic DNA was isolated from the sorted cells. TCRbeta CDR3 regions were sequenced using the immunoSEQ Assay. TCRdb re-hosts the immuneACCESS table, in-frame sequences only. Its copies lack some clones; in the studies checked, an unresolved V gene accounts for under half of them, and the cause for the rest is not known. The sample table contains 90,000 or so clones; only one count was recorded for about 91% of them. Around 0.34% of the sample is in the top ten clones. A remark on this clone: Its target antigen remains unknown. Base qualities were left out, and no much larger clone turns up one base away.

The trial excluded patients who had a history of autoimmune disease or were on systemic immunosuppression. Peripheral blood for TCR sequencing was collected from all dose cohorts at baseline, on cycle 4 day 1, and on cycle 7 day 1. Samples came from an open-label, multicenter, first-in-human phase I dose-escalation trial of ivuxolimab. Adults with locally advanced or metastatic melanoma, renal cell carcinoma, hepatocellular carcinoma or head and neck squamous cell carcinoma were enrolled in the trial. CD4+ and CD8+ T cells were sorted separately from peripheral blood before TCR sequencing. From the cysteine through the phenylalanine, the CDR3 covers 12 amino acids. Of the read, only the CDR3 DNA is kept; its 36 bases are in frame from base 1. Trimming removed 1 base from V and 9 bases from J, leaving 7 bases between the germline ends. CDR1 is given as SEHNR and CDR2 as FQNEAQ, both from the germline V gene (reference sequence).

The rearrangement joined TRBV7-9 to TRBJ1-3; confidence is insufficient to name the D gene. The sequence came from an adult with an advanced solid tumor such as melanoma, head and neck, liver or kidney cancer. Here the sequenced sample was CD4+ or CD8+ T cells sorted from blood, taken in a trial of the OX40 agonist ivuxolimab. In nucleotides, the sequence is TGTGCCAGCAGCTTAGATGGCGCCACCATATATTTT. The translation is CASSLDGATIYF.